These 25 T cell receptor beta chains share one sample of origin, sequenced in a study of Tregs in tolerant kidney transplant recipients. Here immunoSEQ multiplex PCR was the method, and the copy in TCRdb shows in-frame clones only, minus some. The specimen's table records under 35,000 clones. Sequenced material: CD8+ T cells from blood, taken before the transplant. These TCRs come from a human donor who received a combined kidney and bone marrow transplant.

A remark on this clone: The CDR3 end is not reached by the read, which stops 3 residues before it; the germline J gene fills it in. The V gene is TRBV5-1, the J gene TRBJ2-1; 7 bases match TRBD2. Germline lookup yields CDR1 SGHRS and CDR2 YFSETQ. This CDR3 has 15 amino acids. Germline trimming cut 1 base from V and 4 bases from J; bases unmatched to any gene: 5. CDR3 region: CASSLWLAEYNEQFF. Partial CDR3 DNA: TGCGCCAGCAGCTTGTGGCTAGCGGAATACAATGAG.

Regarding this clone: The read is 3 residues too short to cover the CDR3 end, so that end is filled in from the germline J gene. V and J are TRBV10-3 and TRBJ2-4, with D possibly TRBD1 on 7 matching bases. The CDR3 totals 12 residues. CDR1 is ENHRY, CDR2 SYGVKD, per germline. V dropped 10 bases and J dropped 9 bases, with 16 bases sitting between them. CDR3 region: CATEAGGGIQYF. CDR3 DNA (partial): TGTGCCACGGAGGCAGGGGGAGGCATT.

Comments on this clone: The read terminates 3 residues ahead of where the CDR3 ends, so the germline J gene completes it. This sequence joins TRBV7-2 and TRBJ2-2; tentatively, D is TRBD2 (6 bases). Germline V CDR1 and CDR2: SGHTA, FQGNSA. The CDR3 consists of 15 residues. Trimming removed 3 bases at V and 4 bases at J, with 12 bases between. Partial CDR3 DNA: TGTGCCAGCAGCTTGGCGGGATTTGGCACCGGGGAG. Translation gives CASSLAGFGTGE. The entire CDR3 protein is CASSLAGFGTGELFF.

The CDR3 spells CASSPDIIYEQYF. The sequenced CDR3 bases are TGTGCCAGCTCCCCGGACATTATCTACGAG. The chain joins TRBV18 to TRBJ2-7; a weak D match, TRBD1 (5 bases). Read data end 3 residues before the CDR3 end; the end is taken from the germline J gene. The germline V and J ends were trimmed by 6 bases and 3 bases, with 12 bases remaining between them. The CDR3 extends over 13 amino acids. Per germline, CDR1 KGHSH and CDR2 LQKENI.

Points on this clone: The sequenced fragment ends 3 residues before the CDR3 boundary, so the rest is inferred from the germline J gene. This chain links TRBV5-1 with TRBJ2-1; 11 bases fit TRBD2. Germline values: CDR1 SGHRS, CDR2 YFSETQ. The CDR3 contains 16 residues. J gave up 6 bases and V 1 base, and 6 bases lay outside the gene matches. The CDR3 reads CASSLRASGRTNEQFF. Partial CDR3 DNA: TGCGCCAGCAGCTTGAGGGCTAGCGGGAGGACCAATGAG.

For this clone: The read halts 3 residues ahead of the CDR3 end, with the missing end drawn from the germline J gene. The chain employs TRBV4-2 and TRBJ2-6, with 7 nucleotides matching TRBD2. Germline CDR1 reads LGHNA; CDR2 reads YNFKEQ. Unmatched junction bases numbered 9, after V lost 4 bases and J lost 0 bases. The CDR3 extends over 18 amino acids. Incomplete CDR3 DNA: TGTGCCAGCAGCCTCGGGGGGTTGTTTTTCTCTGGGGCCAACGTC. It codes for CASSLGGLFFSGANV. The full-length CDR3 reads as CASSLGGLFFSGANVLTF.

As for this clone: The CDR3 goes on 3 residues after the read ends, and that part is filled in from the germline J gene. The chain couples TRBV5-5 to TRBJ1-4; D gene ambiguous. Per the germline V gene, CDR1 is SGHKS and CDR2 is YYEKEE (reference sequence). The CDR3 totals 11 residues. Trimming removed 2 bases from V and 7 bases from J, with 3 bases in between. CDR3 DNA, as far as it was read: TGTGCCAGCAGCTTCCTTGAAAAA. Translation: CASSFLEK. The full CDR3 is CASSFLEKLFF.

As to this clone: The read terminates 3 residues ahead of where the CDR3 ends, so the germline J gene completes it. V usage is TRBV19 and J usage is TRBJ2-7; 9 nucleotides match TRBD1. The V gene end was trimmed by 7 bases and the J gene end by 4 bases; junction bases not matched to a gene: 8. Germline values: CDR1 LNHDA, CDR2 SQIVND (reference sequence). The CDR3 contains 14 residues. The part of the CDR3 DNA that was read is TGTGCCAGTACCCCGACAGGGGGAAGTTACGAG. Its translation: CASTPTGGSYE. The whole CDR3 reads CASTPTGGSYEQYF.

A remark on this clone: With the read ending 3 residues before the CDR3 end, the germline J gene is used to fill in that end. The V call is TRBV4-2, the J call TRBJ2-3; D perhaps matches TRBD2 (6 bases). Per germline, CDR1 LGHNA and CDR2 YNFKEQ. Trimming shortened V by 4 bases and J by 6 bases, and 23 bases separated the two germline ends. This CDR3 spans 17 amino acids. CDR3 DNA (partial): TGTGCCAGCAGCCCGGGGGTAGCTCCCCTCATGTCGGATACG. Protein sequence: CASSPGVAPLMSDT. The entire CDR3 reads CASSPGVAPLMSDTQYF.

About this clone: Sequencing ends 3 residues short of the CDR3 end; the germline J gene provides the rest. The V and J genes are TRBV20-1 and TRBJ1-2; tentative D call: TRBD1 (5 bases). CDR3 length: 11 residues. Germline CDR1 is DFQATT and CDR2 is SNEGSKA (reference sequence). The CDR3 loop reads CSAPDIRGYTF. The part of the CDR3 DNA that was read is TGCAGTGCTCCGGACATTCGCGGC.

The chain's CDR3 is CASSSPAGPSYNEQFF. The CDR3 bases that were read are TGTGCCAGCAGCTCTCCAGCGGGCCCCTCCTACAATGAG. J is TRBJ2-1 and V is TRBV5-4, with D possibly being TRBD2 (6 bases). The read halts 3 residues ahead of the CDR3 end, with the missing end drawn from the germline J gene. The germline V gene has CDR1 SGHNT and CDR2 YYREEE (reference sequence). V was shortened by 3 bases and J by 0 bases, with 13 bases between the two germline ends. The CDR3 spans 16 residues.

As for this clone: The read ends 3 residues early relative to the CDR3; the germline J gene fills the gap. This sequence joins TRBV5-1 and TRBJ2-7; 7 nucleotides line up with TRBD1. The CDR3 sequence is 13 residues long. Per the germline V gene, CDR1 is SGHRS and CDR2 is YFSETQ. V lost 4 bases and J lost 5; bases outside the gene matches: 6. CDR3 DNA, as far as it was read: TGCGCCAGCAGCCAGACAGGGTTCCACGAG. Amino acid sequence: CASSQTGFHE. The whole CDR3 region reads CASSQTGFHEQYF.

Points on this clone: The read is 3 residues too short to cover the CDR3 end, so that end is filled in from the germline J gene. The chain joins TRBV29-1 to TRBJ2-3; 10 positions match TRBD1. This CDR3 contains 15 residues. Germline V lookup: CDR1 SQVTM, CDR2 ANQGSEA. V dropped 1 base and J dropped 5; count of bases not matched to a gene: 6. CDR3 loop: CSVEGVTGGEDTQYF. The DNA read from the CDR3 is TGCAGCGTTGAAGGGGTGACAGGGGGCGAAGATACG.

Turning to this clone: The read finishes 3 residues shy of the CDR3 end, and the germline J gene is used to complete it. The V gene is TRBV2, the J gene TRBJ1-2; TRBD1 agrees at 7 bases. V was clipped by 7 bases and J by 6 bases; unmatched bases: 5. The length of the CDR3 is 12 residues. Germline lookup yields CDR1 SNHLY and CDR2 FYNNEI. Partial CDR3 DNA: TGTGCCAGCACTCAGGGGGGCGATGGC. It yields the protein CASTQGGDG. The whole CDR3 is CASTQGGDGYTF.

About this clone itself: With the read ending 3 residues before the CDR3 end, the germline J gene is used to fill in that end. The chain carries TRBV7-2 and TRBJ2-5; 7 positions match TRBD1. This CDR3 region has 14 residues. V shed 7 bases, J shed 1 base, and the junction held 6 bases outside the gene matches. The germline CDR1 and CDR2 sequences are SGHTA and FQGNSA. CDR3 sequence: CASNHNRGQETQYF. The CDR3 DNA, read in part, is TGTGCCAGCAACCATAACAGGGGCCAAGAGACC. Combining the CDR3 with reference TRBV7-2 and TRBJ2-5 gives the whole variable domain GAGVSQSPSNKVTEKGKDVELRCDPISGHTALYWYRQSLGQGLEFLIYFQGNSAPDKSGLPSDRFSAERTGGSVSTLTIQRTQQEDSAVYLCASNHNRGQETQYFGPGTRLLVL.

With regard to this clone: The read ends 3 residues early relative to the CDR3; the germline J gene fills the gap. The chain joins TRBV11-2 to TRBJ1-2; 8 bases are shared with TRBD1. Germline loops: CDR1 SGHAT, CDR2 FQNNGV. V lost 3 bases to trimming and J lost 5 bases; unmatched junction nucleotides: 8. CDR3 length equals 15 residues. Incomplete CDR3 DNA: TGTGCCAGCAGCTTTGGTACAGGGGGTGGGTATGGC. Encoded protein: CASSFGTGGGYG. The complete CDR3 reads CASSFGTGGGYGYTF.

Notes on this clone: The sequence runs out 3 residues before the end of the CDR3; the remainder is reconstructed from the germline J gene. The rearrangement joins TRBV7-6 to TRBJ1-4, with D possibly matching TRBD1 (6 bases). The CDR3 totals 18 residues. Per the germline V gene, CDR1 is SGHVS and CDR2 is FNYEAQ. Between the trimmed V and J ends, which lost 1 base and 5 bases, there was a span of 20 bases. The CDR3 spells CASSLGGYTGSENEKLFF. CDR3 DNA (partial): TGTGCCAGCAGCTTAGGGGGGTACACAGGGAGTGAAAATGAAAAA.

About this clone: The missing CDR3 end, 3 residues past where the read stops, is filled in from the germline J gene. The chain uses TRBV7-3 and TRBJ2-1; 11 nucleotides match TRBD2. The CDR3 consists of 16 residues. V was clipped by 2 bases and J by 8 bases; unmatched bases: 8. CDR1 and CDR2 from the germline V gene are SGHTA and FQGTGA. CDR3: CASSLGLAGGYDEQFF. The sequenced CDR3 bases are TGTGCCAGCAGCTTAGGCCTAGCGGGGGGTTACGATGAG.

Worth noting for this clone: The missing CDR3 end, 3 residues past where the read stops, is filled in from the germline J gene. The chain combines TRBV2 with TRBJ2-1, with D possibly TRBD1 on 5 matching bases. The CDR3 covers 13 residues. V was cut by 11 bases and J by 8 bases, with 19 bases left in between. Germline V lookup: CDR1 SNHLY, CDR2 FYNNEI. The sequenced part of the CDR3 DNA is TGTGCCGGAAGTTTCCCTCCAGGGTATGAG. It encodes CAGSFPPGYE. The entire CDR3 reads CAGSFPPGYEQFF.

Of note for this clone: The read comes to an end 3 residues before the CDR3 does, leaving the germline J gene to fill in the end. The genes are TRBV7-9 and TRBJ2-7; tentatively, D is TRBD2 (5 bases). Trimming cost V 3 bases and J 1 base, with 7 bases left between them. Germline values: CDR1 SEHNR, CDR2 FQNEAQ (reference sequence). The CDR3 extends over 13 amino acids. The CDR3 bases that were read are TGTGCCAGCAGCTTGAGAGGGTCCTACGAG. Protein: CASSLRGSYE. Given in full, the CDR3 is CASSLRGSYEQYF.

The chain's CDR3 is CASSLSSGLYNEQFF. Incomplete CDR3 DNA: TGCGCCAGCAGCCTTTCTAGCGGGCTCTACAATGAG. V and J are TRBV4-1 and TRBJ2-1, with TRBD2 identical over 8 bases. From the germline J gene comes the end of the CDR3, since the read stops 3 residues before it. The germline V gene has CDR1 MGHRA and CDR2 YSYEKL. V lost 4 bases, J lost 3 bases, and 5 bases stayed unmatched. CDR3 length: 15 amino acids.

Comments on this clone: The sequenced fragment ends 3 residues before the CDR3 boundary, so the rest is inferred from the germline J gene. This chain joins TRBV19 and TRBJ2-1; D is unclear. Trimming stripped 5 bases from V and 4 bases from J, with 15 bases between. Germline lookup yields CDR1 LNHDA and CDR2 SQIVND (reference sequence). CDR3 length: 15 residues. The CDR3 region is CASSLPGSIYNEQFF. The part of the CDR3 DNA that was read is TGTGCCAGTAGTCTCCCAGGATCGATTTACAATGAG.

Partial CDR3 DNA: TGTGCCAGCAGCATAGTCCAGGGGTACGAG. The encoded protein is CASSIVQGYE. The entire CDR3 is CASSIVQGYEQYF. This chain uses TRBV5-6 with TRBJ2-7; tentatively, D is TRBD1 (6 bases). The read finishes 3 residues shy of the CDR3 end, and the germline J gene is used to complete it. CDR1 SGHDT and CDR2 YYEEEE come from the germline V gene. The length of the CDR3 is 13 residues. V dropped 4 bases and J dropped 4 bases, with 12 bases sitting between them.

The CDR3 DNA, read in part, is TGCAGTGCTCCCCACCAGGGGAGCTCCTACAATGAG. Its protein product is CSAPHQGSSYNE. The whole CDR3 sequence reads CSAPHQGSSYNEQFF. This chain connects TRBV20-1 to TRBJ2-1; the D gene is possibly TRBD1 (6 bases). The CDR3 extends 3 residues past the end of the read, so its final part is completed from the germline J gene. Germline V gene sequence: CDR1 DFQATT, CDR2 SNEGSKA (reference sequence). The CDR3 spans 15 residues. Trimming cost V 5 bases and J 0 bases, with 14 bases left between them.

Notes on this clone: The read comes to an end 3 residues before the CDR3 does, leaving the germline J gene to fill in the end. V gene TRBV19 combines with J gene TRBJ2-1, with TRBD2 matching over 9 bases. The CDR3 is 17 amino acids. Germline CDR1 is LNHDA and CDR2 is SQIVND (reference sequence). Germline trimming cut 7 bases from V and 1 base from J; bases unmatched to any gene: 11. CDR3 bases read: TGTGCCAGTAATAGCGGGAGACGGTTGGTATCCTACAATGAG. Residues: CASNSGRRLVSYNE. The complete CDR3 sequence is CASNSGRRLVSYNEQFF.